This TCR beta chain was captured by sequencing in a study of intratumoral heterogeneity in liver cancer. TCRdb's table, derived via immunoSEQ multiplex PCR, lists solely in-frame clones and lacks some. Seen here are about 20,000 clones, roughly 73% observed once, and the top ten hold roughly 17%. Germline values: CDR1 DFQATT, CDR2 SNEGSKA (reference sequence). CDR3 size: 17 residues. Trimming pared 4 bases from V and 5 bases from J, leaving 26 bases between. The sample here was tumor-adjacent normal tissue, taken before any cancer treatment. The receptor was derived from a woman in her seventies with hepatocellular carcinoma. The chain uses TRBV20-1 and TRBJ2-5; the D call may be TRBD1 or TRBD2 (5 bases each). The DNA for the CDR3 is TGCAGTGCTAATGACTTTATCCGGGGCCCGGGGTGGGAGACCCAGTACTTC. It specifies CSANDFIRGPGWETQYF.